These 2 T cell receptor beta chains originate from one sample sequenced in a study of cytomegalovirus exposure and HLA in healthy donors. The PCR made use of 60 Vbeta and 13 Jbeta primers. The data were produced by immunoSEQ multiplex PCR, yet TCRdb's version contains in-frame clones alone and is incomplete. The sample contains roughly 230,000 clones, about nine tenths of which appear only once. What was sequenced was PBMCs. The receptors shown here come from a girl aged 2 to 9 in good health and CMV-seronegative.

V is TRBV5-1 and J is TRBJ2-7; a possible D gene is TRBD1 (6 bases). The CDR3 is made up of 15 amino acids. In germline, CDR1 is SGHRS, CDR2 YFSETQ. V lost 2 bases to trimming and J lost 5 bases, with 17 bases between them. The CDR3 nucleotides read TGCGCCAGCAGCTTAGACCGTGGGACACCCCACGAGCAGTACTTC. Its translation is CASSLDRGTPHEQYF.

This chain uses TRBV2 with TRBJ1-6; D ambiguous. Germline values: CDR1 SNHLY, CDR2 FYNNEI. The V end was cut by 6 bases, the J end by 9 bases, with 6 bases between. The CDR3 is made up of 11 amino acids. For the CDR3, the DNA is TGTGCCAGCAGCGGGGTTTCACCCCTCCACTTT. Residues: CASSGVSPLHF.